These T cell receptor beta chains were read from a single sample in a study of T cell responses to AZD1222 COVID-19 vaccine. Assay used: immunoSEQ multiplex PCR; TCRdb lists only in-frame clones, some missing. The table includes 100,000 to 150,000 clones, about 89% detected once. The sample here was peripheral blood, taken on day 0 of AZD1222 vaccination. These receptor sequences come from an adult in good health. CDR3s include the opening cysteine and the closing phenylalanine or tryptophan. The order of the fields is D gene, clone size, J gene, V gene, CDR3 DNA, CDR3 protein. A D gene is named only where the DNA matches it firmly. Expanded clones get a size class; other rows say once, few or many, or leave the size out.

-	-	TRBJ1-2	TRBV7-9	TGTGCCAGCAGCTTACCCGGGACCGAAGGAGGCTACACCTTC	CASSLPGTEGGYTF
-	-	TRBJ1-1	TRBV2	TGTGCCAGCATATGGGGATCCGGTGGCACTGAAGCTTTCTTT	CASIWGSGGTEAFF
TRBD2	-	TRBJ2-7	TRBV10-2	TGCGCCAGCAGAATAGCGGGAAGCGACGAGCAGTACTTC	CASRIAGSDEQYF
-	once	TRBJ1-2	TRBV27	TGTGCCAGCAGCCAAGGGGGTAATGGCTACACCTTC	CASSQGGNGYTF
-	-	TRBJ1-2	TRBV4-2	TGTGCCAGCAGCCAAGCCGGGACGGAGTATGGCTACACCTTC	CASSQAGTEYGYTF
-	-	TRBJ1-1	TRBV3-1/TRBV3-2	TGTGCCAGCAGCCCCGAAAATCTGGGGGGAACTGAAGCTTTCTTT	CASSPENLGGTEAFF
-	few	TRBJ1-1	TRBV11-2	TGTGCCAGCAGCTTCGGACCGATGGGGAAAACTGAAGCTTTCTTT	CASSFGPMGKTEAFF
-	-	TRBJ2-3	TRBV3-1/TRBV3-2	TGTGCCAGCAGCCAAGGACCTGTAGTTGGCGGGGTCACAGATACGCAGTATTTT	CASSQGPVVGGVTDTQYF
TRBD2	-	TRBJ2-3	TRBV7-2	TGTGCCAGCAGCCTCACCGGGACTAGCGGGGGGATATCGCAGTATTTT	CASSLTGTSGGISQYF
-	-	TRBJ1-2	TRBV7-3	TGTGCCAGCAGCTTAGCCGGGACCGGGAAGTATATCGGCTACACCTTC	CASSLAGTGKYIGYTF
TRBD1	-	TRBJ1-1	TRBV19	TGTGCCAGAAACCCGGCAGGGGGCTTCTTGGACACTGAAGCTTTCTTT	CARNPAGGFLDTEAFF
TRBD2	-	TRBJ2-7	TRBV6-6	TGTGCCAGCAGGGGGAGGGAGGGTACCTACGAGCAGTACTTC	CASRGREGTYEQYF
TRBD1	-	TRBJ1-4	TRBV2	TGTGCCAGTCACAGGGGTTTGGGTGAAAAACTGTTTTTT	CASHRGLGEKLFF
TRBD2	-	TRBJ2-2	TRBV19	TGTGCCGCGGGCGGGGGGTCGAACACCGGGGAGCTGTTTTTT	CAAGGGSNTGELFF
-	-	TRBJ1-5	TRBV12-3/TRBV12-4	TGTGCCAGCCGAACAGGGAATCAGCCCCAGCATTTT	CASRTGNQPQHF
TRBD1	-	TRBJ1-2	TRBV30	TGTGCCTGGAGACAGGGGGCTGGCTATGGCTACACCTTC	CAWRQGAGYGYTF
-	-	TRBJ1-1	TRBV11-1	TGTGCCAGCAGCTTAGCTAGTGCTCACGTTTTCTTT	CASSLASAHVFF
-	-	TRBJ2-7	TRBV6-5	TGTGCCAGCAGGCGGGACGCCAGCTACGAGCAGTACTTC	CASRRDASYEQYF
-	-	TRBJ1-3	TRBV9	TGTGCCAGCAGCGTAGCAGGGGCTGCTGGAAACACCATATATTTT	CASSVAGAAGNTIYF
-	-	TRBJ1-6	TRBV7-2	TGTGCCAGCAGCTTCAGTAGTAGTTCACCCCTCCACTTT	CASSFSSSSPLHF
TRBD1	-	TRBJ2-1	TRBV3-1/TRBV3-2	TGTGCCAGCAGCTCCAGTGGAAGGGGGCACAATGAGCAGTTCTTC	CASSSSGRGHNEQFF
TRBD1	-	TRBJ2-2	TRBV19	TGTGCCAGTAGTAGACAGGGCACCGGGGAGCTGTTTTTT	CASSRQGTGELFF
TRBD1	-	TRBJ1-5	TRBV9	TGTGCCAGCAGCGGGGGGCAGGGGGCTCCCAATCAGCCCCAGCATTTT	CASSGGQGAPNQPQHF
-	once	TRBJ2-5	TRBV7-3	TGTGCCAGCAGCTTAAACGCGAGGGGGACCCAGTACTTC	CASSLNARGTQYF
-	-	TRBJ1-5	TRBV7-8	TGTGCCAGCAGCTTAGCGGCACGGGACAATCAGCCCCAGCATTTT	CASSLAARDNQPQHF
-	-	TRBJ2-3	TRBV7-7	TGTGCTAGCAGCTTAGGGACTGGCCCCACAGATACGCAGTATTTT	CASSLGTGPTDTQYF
-	once	TRBJ1-1	TRBV7-2	TGTGCCAGCAGCTTAGATGGATTGGAGAACACTGAAGCTTTCTTT	CASSLDGLENTEAFF
-	-	TRBJ2-1	TRBV5-8	TGTGCCAGCAGCTTTAGGCACATCCTGAATGAGCAGTTCTTC	CASSFRHILNEQFF
-	-	TRBJ1-5	TRBV7-8	TGTGCCAGCAGCCCAAGGATGGGCAATCAGCCCCAGCATTTT	CASSPRMGNQPQHF
-	-	TRBJ1-5	TRBV5-1	TGCGCCAGCAGCTTGACAGGGACTCAGCCCCAGCATTTT	CASSLTGTQPQHF